These 31 T cell receptor beta chains were sequenced from one sample in a study of regulatory T cells in long-lasting Graves disease. Time point defined: newly diagnosed GD, antithyroid drugs for less than 3 months. PBMC RNA was the source of the TCR library. TCR beta libraries were built with iRepertoire HTBI primers and Arm-PCR of CDR3 regions. TCRdb ran MiXCR on the multiplex PCR reads and lists one entry per CDR3 protein. This table has 550,000 to 600,000 distinct CDR3 sequences, about 15% appearing once. Another study also made use of these data, one on T cells in Graves' hyperthyroidism and ophthalmopathy.

Specimen: peripheral blood mononuclear cells (PBMCs), collected at new diagnosis, from a patient treated with antithyroid drugs. Receptor source: a young man with Graves disease.

The rearrangement uses TRBV20-1 and TRBJ2-1, with TRBD2 matching over 10 bases. Germline assignment: CDR1 DFQATT and CDR2 SNEGSKA (reference sequence). With 1 base clipped from V and 7 bases from J, the junction kept 13 bases outside the gene matches. This CDR3 has 17 amino acids. Here the CDR3 reads CSARAQSGRAPGNEQFF. As DNA, the CDR3 is TGCAGTGCTAGAGCACAAAGCGGGAGGGCCCCTGGGAATGAGCAGTTCTTC.

A word on this clonotype: A much larger clone is a single base away; this may be a read error. V gene TRBV6-5 combines with J gene TRBJ2-7; 14 nucleotides line up with TRBD2. Germline CDR1 and CDR2: MNHEY and SVGAGI. This CDR3 region has 19 residues. CDR3 in DNA: TGTGCCAGCAGTTACTCCCCGACTAGCGGGAGGGCCATATCCTACAAGCAGTACTTC. Translating it yields CASSYSPTSGRAISYKQYF.

This clonotype occurred many times. The V call is TRBV2, the J call TRBJ1-1; D is unclear. The CDR3 contains 12 residues. Trimming left V 6 bases short and J 5 bases short, with 10 bases between. CDR1 and CDR2 (germline): SNHLY, FYNNEI. The CDR3 loop is CASRDWETEAFF. As DNA, the CDR3 is TGTGCCAGCAGGGATTGGGAGACTGAAGCTTTCTTT.

The CDR3 protein is CASSTSGGYEQYF. The CDR3 DNA sequence: TGTGCCAGCAGTACATCCGGGGGCTACGAGCAGTACTTC. This rearrangement joins TRBV25-1 to TRBJ2-7; D may be TRBD2 (6 bases). Deletions cut 5 bases from V and 3 bases from J, with 11 bases between. The length of the CDR3 is 13 residues. The germline gives CDR1 MGHDK, CDR2 SYGVNS.

This rearrangement joins TRBV7-3 to TRBJ2-2, with a weak D call TRBD1 (6 bases). The CDR3 runs to 15 residues. Germline V CDR1 and CDR2: SGHTA, FQGTGA. The ends were cut back, 5 bases at V and 0 bases at J, with 10 bases in the middle. The CDR3 DNA reads TGTGCCAGCAGCCCGACAGGCCCGAACACCGGGGAGCTGTTTTTT. This encodes CASSPTGPNTGELFF.

This clonotype has just a few counts. This sequence joins TRBV5-1 and TRBJ1-1; D is possibly TRBD1 (6 bases). Per germline, CDR1 SGHRS and CDR2 YFSETQ. Deletions cut 4 bases from V and 4 bases from J, with 20 bases between. This CDR3 spans 16 amino acids. The CDR3 protein is CASSPGHELLGTEAFF. CDR3 nucleotides: TGCGCCAGCAGCCCGGGACATGAGCTCCTGGGCACTGAAGCTTTCTTT.

This clonotype was seen a handful of times. This sequence joins TRBV5-6 and TRBJ1-5; D gene uncertain. There are 14 residues in the CDR3. Germline CDR1 is SGHDT and CDR2 is YYEEEE. Deletions cut 2 bases from V and 6 bases from J, with 12 bases between. For the CDR3, the DNA is TGTGCCAGCAGCTTTTTCCAAGTGGGTCAGCCCCAGCATTTT. Amino acid sequence: CASSFFQVGQPQHF.

This clonotype has a count of ten or more. The rearrangement joins TRBV6-1 to TRBJ1-1, with 10 nucleotides matching TRBD1. CDR1 and CDR2 from the germline V gene are MNHNS and SASEGT. Unmatched junction bases numbered 12, after V lost 7 bases and J lost 1 base. This CDR3 has 17 amino acids. The CDR3 reads CASTRSGTGVGNTEAFF. CDR3 bases: TGTGCCAGCACGCGGTCCGGGACAGGGGTGGGGAACACTGAAGCTTTCTTT.

This clonotype was seen many times. The chain links TRBV27 to TRBJ2-1; 9 positions match TRBD2. The CDR3 sequence is 15 residues long. Germline CDR1 is MNHEY and CDR2 is SMNVEV (reference sequence). The J segment lost 6 bases and the V segment lost 7 bases, leaving 10 bases of the junction unmatched. CDR3 region: CASTPGLAGTNEQFF. The CDR3 DNA is TGTGCCAGCACCCCGGGGCTAGCGGGGACCAATGAGCAGTTCTTC.

Points on this clonotype: This sequence may be a read error, since a much larger clone differs from it by one base. The rearrangement joins TRBV6-2 or TRBV6-3 to TRBJ2-1; a weak D match, TRBD1 (6 bases). The CDR3 spans 12 residues. Trimming cost V 3 bases and J 7 bases, with 7 bases left between them. Germline loops: CDR1 MNHEY, CDR2 SVGEGT. The CDR3 nucleotides are TGTGCCAGCAGTTATCAGGGGAATGAGCAGTTCTTC. Protein sequence: CASSYQGNEQFF.

This chain links TRBV9 with TRBJ2-2; tentative D call: TRBD1 (5 bases). Germline V lookup: CDR1 SGDLS, CDR2 YYNGEE. V lost 0 bases, J lost 6 bases, and 15 bases lay in between. The CDR3 totals 16 residues. CDR3 amino acids: CASSVDNPGRPGELFF. CDR3 bases: TGTGCCAGCAGCGTAGACAATCCAGGGCGGCCCGGGGAGCTGTTTTTT.

This clonotype was seen many times. The chain recombines TRBV28 with TRBJ2-3; D possibly corresponds to TRBD2 (5 bases). Trimming took off 2 bases at V and 9 bases at J, with 15 bases between the two ends. The CDR3 extends over 14 amino acids. Germline V gene data show CDR1 as MDHEN and CDR2 as SYDVKM. The CDR3 sequence is CASSLSFRPGTQYF. Here the CDR3 DNA reads TGTGCCAGCAGTTTAAGTTTCCGCCCGGGGACGCAGTATTTT.

This clonotype was recorded many times. This chain links TRBV20-1 with TRBJ2-1; no clear D. Germline CDR1 is DFQATT and CDR2 is SNEGSKA (reference sequence). There are 10 residues in the CDR3. The V end lost 2 bases, the J end lost 4 bases, and 0 bases lay between the germline ends. The CDR3 DNA reads TGCAGTGCTAGATACAATGAGCAGTTCTTC. It translates to CSARYNEQFF.

This clonotype was counted ten times or more. V gene TRBV12-3 or TRBV12-4 combines with J gene TRBJ2-3; TRBD2 aligns across 10 bases. This CDR3 is built from 15 residues. V dropped 5 bases and J dropped 4; count of bases not matched to a gene: 6. The CDR3 sequence: CASSTLAGVPDTQYF. Here the CDR3 DNA reads TGTGCCAGCAGTACCCTAGCGGGAGTCCCAGATACGCAGTATTTT.

As DNA, the CDR3 is TGTGCCAGCAGCTACGGACAGTCCCAAGAGACCCAGTACTTC. The encoded protein is CASSYGQSQETQYF. V gene TRBV5-4 combines with J gene TRBJ2-5, with D perhaps TRBD1 (6 bases). Germline lookup yields CDR1 SGHNT and CDR2 YYREEE (reference sequence). Trimming took off 3 bases at V and 1 base at J, with 10 bases between the two ends. There are 14 residues in the CDR3.

In its sample, this clonotype was seen once. The chain links TRBV20-1 to TRBJ2-5; 9 nucleotides line up with TRBD1. Germline V gene lookup returns CDR1 DFQATT and CDR2 SNEGSKA (reference sequence). Losses at the gene ends were 3 bases for V and 3 bases for J; bases not matched to a gene: 8. The CDR3 runs 15 residues. The chain's CDR3 is CSASNLDRGEETQYF. DNA for the CDR3: TGCAGTGCTAGTAACCTAGACAGGGGGGAAGAGACCCAGTACTTC.

This clonotype has only a few counts. This sequence joins TRBV5-8 and TRBJ2-4; D is uncertain. Trimming took off 4 bases at V and 0 bases at J, with 11 bases between the two ends. In germline, CDR1 is SGHTS, CDR2 YDEGEE. CDR3 size: 15 residues. The CDR3 reads CASSKQFIAKNIQYF. The CDR3 bases are TGTGCCAGCAGCAAACAGTTTATAGCCAAAAACATTCAGTACTTC.

This clonotype was observed a handful of times. V is TRBV6-1 and J is TRBJ2-7; D is possibly TRBD1 or TRBD2 (6 bases each). The length of the CDR3 is 12 residues. Per the germline V gene, CDR1 is MNHNS and CDR2 is SASEGT. With 6 bases removed from V and 6 bases from J, the gap between germline ends came to 12 bases. In DNA form, the CDR3 reads TGTGCCAGCAGCCAAGGGGGGTTCGAGCAGTACTTC. Translation: CASSQGGFEQYF.

In its sample, this clonotype was seen many times. The chain carries TRBV2 and TRBJ1-1; 7 positions match TRBD1. The CDR3 length is 14 residues. The trim removed 4 bases at V and 2 bases at J, leaving 4 bases unmatched. The germline gives CDR1 SNHLY, CDR2 FYNNEI. DNA for the CDR3: TGTGCCAGCAGTGTGATAGGGGGCAACACTGAAGCTTTCTTT. Translated: CASSVIGGNTEAFF.

The genes are TRBV6-2 or TRBV6-3 and TRBJ2-1, with 10 positions matching TRBD2. V trimming: 5 bases; J trimming: 6 bases; junction bases outside the gene matches: 7. Germline CDR1 reads MNHEY; CDR2 reads SVGEGT. The CDR3 sequence is 15 residues long. CDR3 loop: CASSPGLAEANEQFF. Here the CDR3 DNA reads TGTGCCAGCAGTCCAGGACTAGCGGAAGCCAATGAGCAGTTCTTC.

The V and J genes are TRBV15 and TRBJ1-3; D is possibly TRBD1 (6 bases). The CDR3 extends over 14 amino acids. Germline V gene data show CDR1 as LNHNV and CDR2 as YYDKDF (reference sequence). V was shortened by 7 bases and J by 3 bases, with 13 bases between the two germline ends. The CDR3 here is CATTPDRFGNTIYF. Here the CDR3 DNA reads TGTGCCACCACCCCGGACAGATTTGGAAACACCATATATTTT.

There are a few counts of this clonotype. The rearrangement uses TRBV7-8 and TRBJ2-2, with D maybe TRBD2 (5 bases). CDR3 length: 14 amino acids. Trimming removed 8 bases at V and 1 base at J, with 11 bases between. CDR1 and CDR2 from the germline V gene are SGHVS and FQNEAQ. The CDR3 region is CASGSAQNTGELFF. The DNA for the CDR3 is TGTGCCAGCGGGAGCGCGCAGAACACCGGGGAGCTGTTTTTT.

This clonotype has a handful of counts. V and J are TRBV12-5 and TRBJ2-7; TRBD2 matches at 13 bases. Germline values: CDR1 LGHNT, CDR2 FRNRAP. After removal of 6 bases from V and 7 bases from J, the junction contained 18 bases not matched to a gene. This CDR3 comprises 18 residues. CDR3: CASGRDPSLAGGLGEQYF. The DNA of the CDR3 is TGTGCTAGTGGCCGGGACCCCTCACTAGCGGGAGGGCTGGGGGAGCAGTACTTC.

This clonotype was counted many times. V usage is TRBV7-9 and J usage is TRBJ2-7; unclear D gene. With 0 bases removed from V and 2 bases from J, the gap between germline ends came to 8 bases. The CDR3 is made up of 14 amino acids. Germline CDR1 and CDR2: SEHNR and FQNEAQ (reference sequence). DNA for the CDR3: TGTGCCAGCAGCTTAGCAGTTGTCCCCTACGAGCAGTACTTC. It codes for CASSLAVVPYEQYF.

This clonotype appeared a few times. The CDR3, as DNA: TGTGCCAGCAGCCCCTGGGGGGAGCACACTGAAGCTTTCTTT. Translated: CASSPWGEHTEAFF. V and J are TRBV9 and TRBJ1-1, with a possible D match to TRBD1 (5 bases). The V gene lost 4 bases and the J gene lost 3 bases, with 13 bases spanning the gap. In germline, CDR1 is SGDLS, CDR2 YYNGEE. The CDR3 is 14 residues long.

In its sample, this clonotype was seen a few times. The rearrangement links TRBV19 to TRBJ1-3; D uncertain. In germline, CDR1 is LNHDA, CDR2 SQIVND (reference sequence). The CDR3 spans 13 residues. The germline V and J ends were trimmed by 9 bases and 0 bases, with 9 bases remaining between them. In DNA, the CDR3 is TGTGCCAGCGGCAGGAGCTCTGGAAACACCATATATTTT. Translated, it gives CASGRSSGNTIYF. Based on the CDR3 plus reference TRBV19 and TRBJ1-3, the full variable domain is DGGITQSPKYLFRKEGQNVTLSCEQNLNHDAMYWYRQDPGQGLRLIYYSQIVNDFQKGDIAEGYSVSREKKESFPLTVTSAQKNPTAFYLCASGRSSGNTIYFGEGSWLTVV.

The DNA of the CDR3 is TGTGCCAGCAGTTTATCCCGGATACCTACCGCGGATACGCAGTATTTT. Encoded protein: CASSLSRIPTADTQYF. The rearrangement joins TRBV27 to TRBJ2-3; D unclear. Trimming cost V 0 bases and J 6 bases, with 16 bases left between them. CDR1 and CDR2 from the germline V gene are MNHEY and SMNVEV (reference sequence). This CDR3 has 16 residues.

Here the CDR3 reads CASSTPGMRVQQYF. CDR3 nucleotide sequence: TGTGCCAGTAGTACCCCAGGGATGAGGGTCCAGCAGTACTTC. The chain employs TRBV19 and TRBJ2-7; perhaps D is TRBD1 or TRBD2 (5 bases each). CDR3 length: 14 amino acids. Deletions cut 4 bases from V and 8 bases from J, with 18 bases between. CDR1 and CDR2 from the germline V gene are LNHDA and SQIVND (reference sequence).

V is TRBV5-1 and J is TRBJ2-7; no clear D gene. Germline CDR1 and CDR2: SGHRS and YFSETQ. V lost 2 bases and J 6 bases, leaving 15 bases between the germline ends. The CDR3 contains 14 residues. CDR3 sequence: CASSFQSPRSEQYF. Here the CDR3 DNA reads TGCGCCAGCAGCTTCCAGAGTCCCCGTTCCGAGCAGTACTTC.

The chain couples TRBV20-1 to TRBJ2-3, with D perhaps matching TRBD2 (5 bases). Trimming removed 6 bases at V and 0 bases at J, with 16 bases between. The CDR3 contains 15 residues. Germline CDR1 is DFQATT and CDR2 is SNEGSKA (reference sequence). CDR3 protein: CSAGSAGASTDTQYF. The CDR3 DNA is TGCAGTGCGGGGAGTGCGGGCGCCAGCACAGATACGCAGTATTTT.

V gene TRBV20-1 combines with J gene TRBJ1-4, with D uncertain. This CDR3 has 15 residues. Trimming shortened V by 0 bases and J by 2 bases, and 10 bases separated the two germline ends. Germline V gene data show CDR1 as DFQATT and CDR2 as SNEGSKA (reference sequence). CDR3 loop: CSARDFGKTNEKLFF. Here the CDR3 DNA reads TGCAGTGCTAGAGATTTCGGGAAGACTAATGAAAAACTGTTTTTT.